A single T cell receptor (beta chain) is shown here with its context. The V and J ends lost 8 bases and 7 bases, in that order; junction bases with no gene match: 11. The CDR3 sequence is 15 residues long. The germline gives CDR1 LGHDT, CDR2 YNNKEL (reference sequence). The sample belongs to a study of control samples from healthy donors and cancer patients. Profiled with immunoSEQ multiplex PCR; TCRdb holds only in-frame clones, not every one. The sample records roughly 80,000 clones, around 90% being singletons. The sequence was collected from a woman aged 60 to 75 with head and neck cancer. The sequencing sample was made of PBMCs. The chain recombines TRBV3-1 (or the pseudogene TRBV3-2) with TRBJ2-5, with TRBD2 matching 12 bases. CDR3 in DNA: TGTGCCAGCGGCCGGACTAGCGGGGCTGTTCGGACCCAGTACTTC. The encoded protein is CASGRTSGAVRTQYF.